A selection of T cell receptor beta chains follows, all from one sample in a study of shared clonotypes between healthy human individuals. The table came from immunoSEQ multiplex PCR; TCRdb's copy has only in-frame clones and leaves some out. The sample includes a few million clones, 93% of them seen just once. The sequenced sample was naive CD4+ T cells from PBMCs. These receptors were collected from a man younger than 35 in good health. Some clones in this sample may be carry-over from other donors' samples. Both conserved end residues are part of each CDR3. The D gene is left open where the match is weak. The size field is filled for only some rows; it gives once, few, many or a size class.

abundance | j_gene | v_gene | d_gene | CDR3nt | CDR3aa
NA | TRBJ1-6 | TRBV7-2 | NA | TGTGCCAGCAGCTTAGGGACCCTAGGGTCACCCCTCCACTTT | CASSLGTLGSPLHF
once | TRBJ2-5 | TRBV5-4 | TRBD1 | TGTGCCAGCAGCTTGGGAGGGCCAGGGGGCCAATGGGAGACCCAGTACTTC | CASSLGGPGGQWETQYF
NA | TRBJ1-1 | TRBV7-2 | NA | TGTGCCAGCAGCTCCAGGGACGGCCGGAACACTGAAGCTTTCTTT | CASSSRDGRNTEAFF
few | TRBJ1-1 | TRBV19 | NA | TGTGCCAGTAGAACAGGGAGAAGAAGTGGTGAAGCTTTCTTT | CASRTGRRSGEAFF
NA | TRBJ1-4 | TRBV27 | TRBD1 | TGTGCCAGCAGTCGCGGGACAGGGCGGGATGAAAAACTGTTTTTT | CASSRGTGRDEKLFF
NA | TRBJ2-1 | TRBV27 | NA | TGTGCCACCGCCTCAAGGGGACCGAGAAACAATGAGCAGTTCTTC | CATASRGPRNNEQFF
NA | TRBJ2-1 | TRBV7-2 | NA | TGTGCCAGCAGCACACGGGTCCCCCGAGGGTACAATGAGCAGTTCTTC | CASSTRVPRGYNEQFF
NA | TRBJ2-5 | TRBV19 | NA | TGTGCCAGTAGTATCGGGGGCGGTCAAGAGACCCAGTACTTC | CASSIGGGQETQYF
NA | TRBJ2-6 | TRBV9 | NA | TGTGCCAGCAGCGCTGAACGGTATTCTGGGGCCAACGTCCTGACTTTC | CASSAERYSGANVLTF
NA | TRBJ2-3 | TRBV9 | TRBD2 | TGTGCCAGCAGCCCCGGACCGGGGGGGACAGATACGCAGTATTTT | CASSPGPGGTDTQYF
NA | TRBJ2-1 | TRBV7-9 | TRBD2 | TGTGCCAGCACTTGGCTAGCGGGGGGTAGAGAGCAGTTCTTC | CASTWLAGGREQFF
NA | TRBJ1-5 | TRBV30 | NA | TGTGCCTGGAGTGTATGGGGGTTTAGCAATCAGCCCCAGCATTTT | CAWSVWGFSNQPQHF
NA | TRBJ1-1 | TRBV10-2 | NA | TGCGCCAGCACAAAGGGGTATCATGCATCTGAAGCTTTCTTT | CASTKGYHASEAFF
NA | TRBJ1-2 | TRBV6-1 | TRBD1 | TGTGCCAGCAGACCGGGACAGGGTTTGGGAGGCTACACCTTC | CASRPGQGLGGYTF
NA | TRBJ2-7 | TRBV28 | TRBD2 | TGTGCCAGCCAAAGCGGGGGCTTTATCTACGAGCAGTACTTC | CASQSGGFIYEQYF
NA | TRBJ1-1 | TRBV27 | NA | TGTGCCAGCAGCCCTCTGGGCAACACTGAAGCTTTCTTT | CASSPLGNTEAFF
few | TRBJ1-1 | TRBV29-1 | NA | TGCAGCGTTGTTTTGCAGCTTAACACTGAAGCTTTCTTT | CSVVLQLNTEAFF
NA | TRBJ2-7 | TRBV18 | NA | TGTGCCAGCTCCCCTCAGCGCAGGGCCGAGCAGTACTTC | CASSPQRRAEQYF
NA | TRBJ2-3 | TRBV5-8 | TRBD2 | TGTGCCAGCAGCCAGGGACTAGCGGGACTCACAGATACGCAGTATTTT | CASSQGLAGLTDTQYF
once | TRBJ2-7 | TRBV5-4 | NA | TGTGCCAGCAGCTTGGGCCAGGCCGCCCAGTACTTC | CASSLGQAAQYF
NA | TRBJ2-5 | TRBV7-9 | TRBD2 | TGTGCCAGCAGCTTAGGACTAGCGGGAGGACAAGAGACCCAGTACTTC | CASSLGLAGGQETQYF
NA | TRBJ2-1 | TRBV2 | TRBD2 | TGTGCCAGCAGGACACTAGCGGGAGGTTCCAATGAGCAGTTCTTC | CASRTLAGGSNEQFF